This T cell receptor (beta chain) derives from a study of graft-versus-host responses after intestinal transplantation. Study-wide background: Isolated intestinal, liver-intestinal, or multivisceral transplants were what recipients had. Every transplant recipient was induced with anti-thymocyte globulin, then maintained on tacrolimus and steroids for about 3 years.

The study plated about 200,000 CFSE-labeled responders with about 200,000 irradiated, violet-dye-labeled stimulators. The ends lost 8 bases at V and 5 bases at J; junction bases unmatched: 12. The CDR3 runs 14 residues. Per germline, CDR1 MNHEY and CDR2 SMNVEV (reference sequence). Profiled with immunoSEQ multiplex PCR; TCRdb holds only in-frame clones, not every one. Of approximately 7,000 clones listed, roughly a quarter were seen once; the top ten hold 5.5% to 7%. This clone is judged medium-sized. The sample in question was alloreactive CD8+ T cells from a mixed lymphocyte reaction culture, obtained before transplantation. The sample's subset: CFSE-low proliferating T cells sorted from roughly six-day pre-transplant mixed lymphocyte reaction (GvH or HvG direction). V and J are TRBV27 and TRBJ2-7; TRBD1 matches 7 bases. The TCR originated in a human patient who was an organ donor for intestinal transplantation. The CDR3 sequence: CASAPFPGGDEQYF. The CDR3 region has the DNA TGTGCCAGCGCCCCCTTTCCAGGGGGAGACGAGCAGTACTTC.